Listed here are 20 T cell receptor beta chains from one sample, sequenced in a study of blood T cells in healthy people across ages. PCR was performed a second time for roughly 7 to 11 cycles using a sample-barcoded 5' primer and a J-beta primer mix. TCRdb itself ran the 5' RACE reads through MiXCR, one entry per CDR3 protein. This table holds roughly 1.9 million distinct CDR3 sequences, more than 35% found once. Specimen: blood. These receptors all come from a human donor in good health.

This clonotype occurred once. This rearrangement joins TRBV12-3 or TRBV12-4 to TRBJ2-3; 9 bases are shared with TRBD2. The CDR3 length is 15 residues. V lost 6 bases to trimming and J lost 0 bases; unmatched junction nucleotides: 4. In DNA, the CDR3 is TGTGCCAGCAGGATGACTAGCGGTAGCACAGATACGCAGTATTTT. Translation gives CASRMTSGSTDTQYF.

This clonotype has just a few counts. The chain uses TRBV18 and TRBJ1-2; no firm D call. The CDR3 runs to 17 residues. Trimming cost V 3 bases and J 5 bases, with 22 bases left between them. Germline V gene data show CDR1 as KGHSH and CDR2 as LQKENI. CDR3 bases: TGTGCCAGCTCACCGAGCGGCGGGAGCCCCGGTTTGTATGGCTACACCTTC. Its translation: CASSPSGGSPGLYGYTF.

CDR3 amino acids: CSARGGNYEQYF. CDR3 in DNA: TGCAGTGCTAGAGGAGGAAACTACGAGCAGTACTTC. The gene calls are TRBV20-1 and TRBJ2-7; the D is unclear. V was clipped by 1 base and J by 3 bases, with 7 bases between them. This CDR3 has 12 residues. Per the germline V gene, CDR1 is DFQATT and CDR2 is SNEGSKA (reference sequence).

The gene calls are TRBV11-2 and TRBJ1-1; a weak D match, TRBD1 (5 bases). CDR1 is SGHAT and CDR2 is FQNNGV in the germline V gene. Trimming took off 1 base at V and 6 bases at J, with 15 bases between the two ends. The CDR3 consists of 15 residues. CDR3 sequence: CASSLVRGLFAEAFF. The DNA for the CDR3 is TGTGCCAGCAGCTTAGTCCGGGGCTTGTTCGCTGAAGCTTTCTTT.

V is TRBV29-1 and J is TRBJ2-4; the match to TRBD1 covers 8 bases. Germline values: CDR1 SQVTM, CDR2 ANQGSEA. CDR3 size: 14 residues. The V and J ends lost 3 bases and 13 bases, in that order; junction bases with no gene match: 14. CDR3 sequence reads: CSVERGTGYNEQYF. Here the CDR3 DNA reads TGCAGCGTTGAGAGGGGGACAGGATACAATGAGCAGTACTTC.

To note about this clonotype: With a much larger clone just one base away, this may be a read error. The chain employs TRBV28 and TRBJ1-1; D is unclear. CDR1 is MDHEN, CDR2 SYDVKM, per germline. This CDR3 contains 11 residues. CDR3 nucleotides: TGTGCCAACAGTTTGTGGACTGAAGCTTTCTTT. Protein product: CANSLWTEAFF.

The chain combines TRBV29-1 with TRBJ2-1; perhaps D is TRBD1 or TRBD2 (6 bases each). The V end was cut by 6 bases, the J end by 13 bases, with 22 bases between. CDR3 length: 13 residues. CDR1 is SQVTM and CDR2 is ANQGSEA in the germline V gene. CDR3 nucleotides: TGCAGCGTCTCCTCGGGAAGGGGGGAGACCCAGTTCTTC. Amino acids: CSVSSGRGETQFF.

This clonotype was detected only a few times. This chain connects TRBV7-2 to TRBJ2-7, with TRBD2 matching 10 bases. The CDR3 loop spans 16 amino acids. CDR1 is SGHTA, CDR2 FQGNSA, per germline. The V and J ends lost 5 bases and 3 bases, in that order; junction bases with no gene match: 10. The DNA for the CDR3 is TGTGCCAGCAGCGCCGTAATAGCGGGGGGTGTCTACGAGCAGTACTTC. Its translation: CASSAVIAGGVYEQYF.

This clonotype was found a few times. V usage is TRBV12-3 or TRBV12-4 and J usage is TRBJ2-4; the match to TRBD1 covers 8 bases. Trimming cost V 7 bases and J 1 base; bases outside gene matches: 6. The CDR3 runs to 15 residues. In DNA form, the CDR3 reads TGTGCCAGCACCCAAAGACAGGGGGCCAAAAACATTCAGTACTTC. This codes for CASTQRQGAKNIQYF.

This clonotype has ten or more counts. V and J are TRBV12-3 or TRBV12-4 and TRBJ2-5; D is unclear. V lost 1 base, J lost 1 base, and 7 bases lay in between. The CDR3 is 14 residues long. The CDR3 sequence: CASSLVTPQETQYF. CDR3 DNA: TGTGCCAGCAGTTTAGTCACTCCCCAAGAGACCCAGTACTTC.

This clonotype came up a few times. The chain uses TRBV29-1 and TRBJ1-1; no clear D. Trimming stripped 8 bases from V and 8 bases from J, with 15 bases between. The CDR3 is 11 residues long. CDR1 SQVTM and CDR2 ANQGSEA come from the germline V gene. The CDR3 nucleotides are TGCAGCCCGACGAGGTCAGTCGAAGCTTTCTTT. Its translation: CSPTRSVEAFF.

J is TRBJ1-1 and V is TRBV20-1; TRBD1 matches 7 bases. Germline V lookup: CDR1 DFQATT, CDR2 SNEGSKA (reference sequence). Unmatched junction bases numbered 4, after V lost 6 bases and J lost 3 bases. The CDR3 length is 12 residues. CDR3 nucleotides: TGCAGTGCCCAAGGGGGCCACACTGAAGCTTTCTTT. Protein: CSAQGGHTEAFF.

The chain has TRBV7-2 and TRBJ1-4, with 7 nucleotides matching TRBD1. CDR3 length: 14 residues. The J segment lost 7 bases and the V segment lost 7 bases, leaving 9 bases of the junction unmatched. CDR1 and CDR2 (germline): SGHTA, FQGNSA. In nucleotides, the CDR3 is TGTGCCAGCAACGGGGGGACAGCTGGTGAAAAACTGTTTTTT. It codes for CASNGGTAGEKLFF.

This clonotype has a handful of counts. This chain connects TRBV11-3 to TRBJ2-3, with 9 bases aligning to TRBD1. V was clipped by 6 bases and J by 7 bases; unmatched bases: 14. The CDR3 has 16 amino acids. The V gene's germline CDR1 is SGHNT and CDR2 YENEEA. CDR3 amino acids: CASSSGPQGAANTQYF. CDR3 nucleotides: TGTGCCAGCAGTTCCGGCCCACAGGGGGCTGCAAATACGCAGTATTTT.

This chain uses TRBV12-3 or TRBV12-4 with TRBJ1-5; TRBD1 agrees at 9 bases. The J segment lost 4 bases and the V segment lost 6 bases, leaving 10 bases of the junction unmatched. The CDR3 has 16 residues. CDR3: CASSLEGQGLNQPQHF. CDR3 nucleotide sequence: TGTGCCAGCAGCCTCGAAGGACAGGGGTTAAATCAGCCCCAGCATTTT.

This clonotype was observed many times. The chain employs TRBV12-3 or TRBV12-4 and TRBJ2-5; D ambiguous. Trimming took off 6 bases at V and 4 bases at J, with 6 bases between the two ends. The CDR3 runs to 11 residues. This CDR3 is CASRYRETQYF. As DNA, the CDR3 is TGTGCCAGCAGGTATCGAGAGACCCAGTACTTC.

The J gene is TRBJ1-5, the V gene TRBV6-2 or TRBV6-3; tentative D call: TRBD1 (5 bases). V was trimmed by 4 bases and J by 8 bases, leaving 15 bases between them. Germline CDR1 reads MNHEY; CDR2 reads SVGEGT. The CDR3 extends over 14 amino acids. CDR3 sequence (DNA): TGTGCCAGCAGTTCCAGGGACGGCGAGGAGCCCCAGCATTTT. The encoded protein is CASSSRDGEEPQHF.

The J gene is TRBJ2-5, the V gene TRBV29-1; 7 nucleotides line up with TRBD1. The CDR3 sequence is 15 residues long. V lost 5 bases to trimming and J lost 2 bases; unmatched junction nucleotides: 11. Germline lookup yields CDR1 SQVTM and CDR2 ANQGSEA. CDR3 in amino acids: CSVKTGLAPQETQYF. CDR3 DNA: TGCAGCGTTAAGACAGGGCTTGCCCCGCAAGAGACCCAGTACTTC.

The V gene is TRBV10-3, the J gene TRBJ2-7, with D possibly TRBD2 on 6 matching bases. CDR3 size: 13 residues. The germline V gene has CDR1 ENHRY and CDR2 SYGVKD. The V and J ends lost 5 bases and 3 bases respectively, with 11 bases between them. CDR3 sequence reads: CAISYQGLYEQYF. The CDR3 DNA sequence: TGTGCCATCAGTTACCAGGGACTCTACGAGCAGTACTTC.

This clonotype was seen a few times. For the CDR3, the DNA is TGTGCCAGCAGACCGACCGGGACACTCTATGGCTACACCTTC. Translating it yields CASRPTGTLYGYTF. The genes are TRBV7-9 and TRBJ1-2; TRBD1 is a possible D gene (6 bases). Trimming removed 6 bases from V and 4 bases from J, with 15 bases in between. Germline CDR1 and CDR2: SEHNR and FQNEAQ (reference sequence). The CDR3 is made up of 14 amino acids.